The 30 T cell receptor beta chains below all came from one sample that was sequenced in a study of T-cell reconstitution after alpha-beta-depleted transplantation in children. Molecular barcoding with unique molecular identifiers was used for the TCRbeta library. MiXCR was run by TCRdb on the PCR reads, yielding one entry per CDR3 protein. The repertoire has 440,000 or so distinct CDR3 sequences, 43% of them found once; the top ten carry 27%. The starting material was PBMCs, obtained before TCRalphabeta/CD19-depleted stem cell transplant. Source of these receptors: a girl under 10 years old with aplastic anemia, due to receive a stem cell transplant.

The rearrangement links TRBV7-2 to TRBJ2-7, with 7 bases lining up with TRBD1. Unmatched junction bases numbered 15, after V lost 5 bases and J lost 5 bases. This CDR3 is 16 amino acids long. Germline V gene data show CDR1 as SGHTA and CDR2 as FQGNSA. CDR3 DNA sequence: TGTGCCAGCAGCCCGAGTACCCAGGGGGTGATTGACGAGCAGTACTTC. Translating it yields CASSPSTQGVIDEQYF.

This clonotype occurred many times. The chain joins TRBV10-3 to TRBJ2-7, with D perhaps matching TRBD2 (6 bases). The CDR3 extends over 15 amino acids. Trimming took 6 bases from V and 2 from J, leaving 17 bases between them. Germline V lookup: CDR1 ENHRY, CDR2 SYGVKD. The CDR3 nucleotides are TGTGCCATCAGGGACGCAGGGACTCATCCCTACGAGCAGTACTTC. Translated, it gives CAIRDAGTHPYEQYF.

The chain joins TRBV7-6 to TRBJ2-1; 9 positions match TRBD2. J gave up 4 bases and V 0 bases, and 4 bases lay outside the gene matches. The germline V gene encodes CDR1 SGHVS and CDR2 FNYEAQ. CDR3 length: 16 residues. Here the CDR3 DNA reads TGTGCCAGCAGCTTAGCTTCCGCGGGAGGGTACAATGAGCAGTTCTTC. Its translation: CASSLASAGGYNEQFF. The whole variable domain, remainder taken from reference TRBV7-6 and TRBJ2-1, is GAGVSQSPRYKVTKRGQDVALRCDPISGHVSLYWYRQALGQGPEFLTYFNYEAQQDKSGLPNDRFSAERPEGSISTLTIQRTEQRDSAMYRCASSLASAGGYNEQFFGPGTRLTVL.

The chain uses TRBV3-1 and TRBJ2-5, with 11 bases lining up with TRBD2. Germline lookup yields CDR1 LGHDT and CDR2 YNNKEL (reference sequence). The ends lost 6 bases at V and 5 bases at J; junction bases unmatched: 5. The CDR3 length is 14 residues. CDR3 in DNA: TGTGCCAGCAGTTCACGGACTAGCGGGGAGACCCAGTACTTC. It codes for CASSSRTSGETQYF.

The chain employs TRBV12-3 or TRBV12-4 and TRBJ2-6, with 8 bases identical to TRBD1. V shed 6 bases, J shed 0 bases, and the junction held 16 bases outside the gene matches. The CDR3 runs to 20 residues. CDR3 in amino acids: CASSPSFGDRISSGANVLTF. CDR3 coding DNA: TGTGCCAGCAGCCCCTCTTTTGGGGACAGGATTAGCTCTGGGGCCAACGTCCTGACTTTC.

The chain couples TRBV4-1 to TRBJ1-5; D gene ambiguous. The CDR3 sequence is 13 residues long. V lost 0 bases to trimming and J lost 4 bases, with 4 bases between them. CDR1 is MGHRA and CDR2 is YSYEKL in the germline V gene. The CDR3 coding sequence is TGCGCCAGCAGCCAAGAGGCGAATCAGCCCCAGCATTTT. Residues: CASSQEANQPQHF.

This clonotype occurred once. This chain links TRBV20-1 with TRBJ2-3; TRBD2 matches 7 bases. This CDR3 region has 16 residues. Looked up from germline, CDR1 is DFQATT and CDR2 is SNEGSKA (reference sequence). V lost 0 bases and J lost 7; bases outside the gene matches: 13. The CDR3 region has the DNA TGCAGTGCTAGAGATTTGAGGCGGGAGAAGCAAAATACGCAGTATTTT. Its protein product is CSARDLRREKQNTQYF.

The V call is TRBV5-1, the J call TRBJ1-2; D possibly corresponds to TRBD1 (5 bases). CDR1 SGHRS and CDR2 YFSETQ come from the germline V gene. CDR3 length equals 16 residues. Trimming took off 5 bases at V and 4 bases at J, with 21 bases between the two ends. Here the CDR3 reads CASRSDNPGQGYGYTF. The CDR3 DNA reads as TGCGCCAGCAGGTCGGACAACCCGGGGCAGGGCTATGGCTACACCTTC.

The table lists this clonotype with a few counts. V usage is TRBV4-2 and J usage is TRBJ2-7, with D possibly being TRBD2 (6 bases). Germline values: CDR1 LGHNA, CDR2 YNFKEQ. V dropped 2 bases and J dropped 4 bases, with 12 bases sitting between them. There are 14 residues in the CDR3. The CDR3 loop is CASSQPGEGYEQYF. CDR3 nucleotide sequence: TGTGCCAGCAGCCAACCGGGAGAAGGGTACGAGCAGTACTTC.

J is TRBJ2-3 and V is TRBV20-1, with D perhaps being TRBD1 or TRBD2 (5 bases each). Germline V gives CDR1 DFQATT, CDR2 SNEGSKA (reference sequence). The V gene lost 8 bases and the J gene lost 4 bases, with 13 bases spanning the gap. The CDR3 loop spans 12 amino acids. The CDR3 is CSSKRGPDTQYF. The CDR3 bases are TGCAGTTCAAAGAGGGGCCCAGATACGCAGTATTTT.

This clonotype was detected a few times. The chain employs TRBV5-1 and TRBJ2-6; unclear D gene. The CDR3 covers 15 residues. V was cut by 3 bases and J by 2 bases, with 9 bases left in between. Germline CDR1 SGHRS, CDR2 YFSETQ. In DNA form, the CDR3 reads TGCGCCAGCAGCTCCCAGCCTACTGGGGCCAACGTCCTGACTTTC. Translating gives CASSSQPTGANVLTF.

The gene calls are TRBV7-8 and TRBJ2-4; the D is unclear. CDR1 and CDR2 (germline): SGHVS, FQNEAQ. Deletions cut 3 bases from V and 0 bases from J, with 12 bases between. The CDR3 is made up of 16 amino acids. The CDR3 sequence: CASSLYATLAKNIQYF. DNA for the CDR3: TGTGCCAGCAGCTTGTACGCTACACTAGCCAAAAACATTCAGTACTTC.

In its sample, this clonotype was seen a few times. This chain joins TRBV5-1 and TRBJ2-2; D is possibly TRBD1 (6 bases). The V end was cut by 2 bases, the J end by 1 base, with 9 bases between. CDR1 SGHRS and CDR2 YFSETQ come from the germline V gene. This CDR3 contains 15 residues. The CDR3 DNA follows: TGCGCCAGCAGCTTCGACAGGAGGAACACCGGGGAGCTGTTTTTT. Protein product: CASSFDRRNTGELFF. Based on the CDR3 plus reference TRBV5-1 and TRBJ2-2, the full variable domain is KAGVTQTPRYLIKTRGQQVTLSCSPISGHRSVSWYQQTPGQGLQFLFEYFSETQRNKGNFPGRFSGRQFSNSRSEMNVSTLELGDSALYLCASSFDRRNTGELFFGEGSRLTVL.

This rearrangement joins TRBV21-1 to TRBJ1-1; the table names TRBD1, a call not compared with the DNA. TRBV21-1 is assigned pseudogene status. The CDR3 has 13 amino acids. Written as DNA, the CDR3 is TGTGCCAGCAACGGGACAGGGAACACTGAAGCTTTCTTT. This encodes CASNGTGNTEAFF.

This clonotype was observed a handful of times. The rearrangement uses TRBV3-1 and TRBJ2-3; D is undetermined. The CDR3 sequence is 12 residues long. CDR1 LGHDT and CDR2 YNNKEL come from the germline V gene (reference sequence). V was pared by 4 bases and J by 10 bases, with 12 bases between. In DNA form, the CDR3 reads TGTGCCAGCAGCCGGTCCCGCTACGCGCAGTATTTT. Its protein is CASSRSRYAQYF.

This clonotype was picked up many times. The genes are TRBV5-1 and TRBJ2-7; no definite D call. CDR3 size: 16 residues. Trimming left V 6 bases short and J 3 bases short, with 22 bases between. Looked up from germline, CDR1 is SGHRS and CDR2 is YFSETQ. The CDR3 is CASTSGLTQNLYEQYF. Here the CDR3 DNA reads TGCGCCAGCACGTCGGGCTTGACTCAAAATCTCTACGAGCAGTACTTC.

This clonotype has at least ten counts. The rearrangement links TRBV18 to TRBJ1-4, with a weak D call TRBD1 (5 bases). Trimming stripped 3 bases from V and 4 bases from J, with 12 bases between. CDR3 length equals 15 residues. Looked up from germline, CDR1 is KGHSH and CDR2 is LQKENI. Here the CDR3 reads CASSPQGPINEKLFF. CDR3 nucleotides: TGTGCCAGCTCACCTCAGGGACCGATTAATGAAAAACTGTTTTTT.

CDR3 DNA sequence: TGCAGCGTTAGGGAAGGGGGGACAGGGATGAACACTGAAGCTTTCTTT. Translated, it gives CSVREGGTGMNTEAFF. The rearrangement uses TRBV29-1 and TRBJ1-1, with 9 positions matching TRBD1. The germline V gene encodes CDR1 SQVTM and CDR2 ANQGSEA. This CDR3 contains 16 residues. V trimming: 5 bases; J trimming: 0 bases; junction bases outside the gene matches: 10. The whole variable domain, remainder taken from reference TRBV29-1 and TRBJ1-1, is SAVISQKPSRDICQRGTSLTIQCQVDSQVTMMFWYRQQPGQSLTLIATANQGSEATYESGFVIDKFPISRPNLTFSTLTVSNMSPEDSSIYLCSVREGGTGMNTEAFFGQGTRLTVV.

The table lists this clonotype with a few counts. The J gene is TRBJ2-5, the V gene TRBV20-1; D is possibly TRBD2 (6 bases). The CDR3 runs to 15 residues. Germline V gene data show CDR1 as DFQATT and CDR2 as SNEGSKA (reference sequence). V lost 1 base and J 5 bases, leaving 17 bases between the germline ends. CDR3 residues: CSARGRAAIGETQYF. DNA for the CDR3: TGCAGTGCTAGAGGGAGGGCAGCCATAGGCGAGACCCAGTACTTC.

J is TRBJ2-6 and V is TRBV5-1, with TRBD1 matching over 9 bases. J gave up 0 bases and V 5 bases, and 6 bases lay outside the gene matches. CDR1 and CDR2 from the germline V gene are SGHRS and YFSETQ. The CDR3 is 17 amino acids. CDR3: CASRPGTGTSGANVLTF. CDR3 DNA: TGCGCCAGCAGGCCCGGGACAGGGACCTCTGGGGCCAACGTCCTGACTTTC.

The chain employs TRBV7-6 and TRBJ1-1; D unresolved. Trimming pared 1 base from V and 1 base from J, leaving 16 bases between. The CDR3 covers 17 residues. Germline CDR1 reads SGHVS; CDR2 reads FNYEAQ. Here the CDR3 DNA reads TGTGCCAGCAGCTTAGAATCACTATGGGCAGGGAACACTGAAGCTTTCTTT. Translated: CASSLESLWAGNTEAFF.

This clonotype occurred many times. The chain joins TRBV7-3 to TRBJ2-3, with D unclear. The germline V gene encodes CDR1 SGHTA and CDR2 FQGTGA. Trimming took 3 bases from V and 1 from J, leaving 20 bases between them. CDR3 length equals 18 residues. CDR3 amino acids: CASSFSPFPGGGTDTQYF. DNA of the CDR3: TGTGCCAGCAGCTTCTCCCCCTTTCCAGGTGGGGGCACAGATACGCAGTATTTT.

Ten or more counts support this clonotype. The rearrangement joins TRBV14 to TRBJ2-7; 9 nucleotides agree with TRBD2. Germline V gene sequence: CDR1 SGHDN, CDR2 FVKESK. V lost 4 bases and J lost 4; bases outside the gene matches: 11. This CDR3 comprises 16 residues. The CDR3 loop reads CASSLLATSGKYEQYF. DNA of the CDR3: TGTGCCAGCAGCCTACTCGCGACTAGCGGAAAGTACGAGCAGTACTTC.

The chain links TRBV5-1 to TRBJ1-1, with TRBD1 matching over 8 bases. V shed 2 bases and J 4 bases; nucleotides not matched to a gene: 7. Germline CDR1 and CDR2: SGHRS and YFSETQ. The CDR3 totals 15 residues. CDR3 in amino acids: CASSFSGQGATEAFF. The CDR3 DNA reads TGCGCCAGCAGCTTTAGTGGGCAGGGGGCCACTGAAGCTTTCTTT.

This clonotype was observed at least ten times. The J gene is TRBJ1-1, the V gene TRBV20-1; D not certain. The CDR3 length is 13 residues. The germline V and J ends were trimmed by 1 base and 1 base, with 7 bases remaining between them. Germline loops: CDR1 DFQATT, CDR2 SNEGSKA (reference sequence). In nucleotides, the CDR3 is TGCAGTGCTAGAGGGGGTAGGAACACTGAAGCTTTCTTT. Translating gives CSARGGRNTEAFF.

This chain links TRBV6-5 with TRBJ1-1; 9 positions agree with TRBD1. V lost 4 bases, J lost 4 bases, and 4 bases stayed unmatched. Germline V CDR1 and CDR2: MNHEY, SVGAGI. The CDR3 contains 14 residues. CDR3 sequence reads: CASSWTGDGTEAFF. The CDR3 bases are TGTGCCAGCAGTTGGACAGGGGATGGCACTGAAGCTTTCTTT.

The chain employs TRBV7-9 and TRBJ2-1; tentatively, D is TRBD2 (5 bases). Germline V gene lookup returns CDR1 SEHNR and CDR2 FQNEAQ (reference sequence). With 2 bases removed from V and 9 bases from J, the gap between germline ends came to 14 bases. The CDR3 runs to 14 residues. The CDR3 bases are TGTGCCAGCAGCTTATTAGCGACGGGCGGTGAGCAGTTCTTC. Its translation: CASSLLATGGEQFF.

This rearrangement joins TRBV20-1 to TRBJ2-5, with a possible D match to TRBD1 (5 bases). Trimming cost V 3 bases and J 1 base, with 18 bases left between them. The length of the CDR3 is 16 residues. In germline, CDR1 is DFQATT, CDR2 SNEGSKA (reference sequence). CDR3 nucleotides: TGCAGTGCTAGTGGGGCCGAGAGTCGGATCCAAGAGACCCAGTACTTC. Its translation: CSASGAESRIQETQYF.

The chain uses TRBV28 and TRBJ2-7; 8 bases are a match to TRBD1. Trimming at V came to 4 bases and at J to 2 bases, leaving 7 bases not matched to a gene. The CDR3 consists of 15 residues. Germline V gene data show CDR1 as MDHEN and CDR2 as SYDVKM. CDR3 in DNA: TGTGCCAGCAGTTACATGGACAGGGCAGCCTACGAGCAGTACTTC. Amino acid sequence: CASSYMDRAAYEQYF.

This sequence joins TRBV10-3 and TRBJ2-7, with 8 bases fitting TRBD1. With 0 bases clipped from V and 7 bases from J, the junction kept 5 bases outside the gene matches. CDR3 length equals 14 residues. In germline, CDR1 is ENHRY, CDR2 SYGVKD. CDR3 sequence (DNA): TGTGCCATCAGTGAGTCCGGACAGGGTGATGAGCAGTACTTC. This encodes CAISESGQGDEQYF.